Included here is one T cell receptor (beta chain) sequence, with context. The sample's time point: newly diagnosed GD, antithyroid drugs for less than 3 months. Researchers made the TCR library from RNA that was extracted from PBMCs. V shed 4 bases, J shed 3 bases, and the junction held 7 bases outside the gene matches. Germline lookup yields CDR1 LGHDT and CDR2 YNNKEL (reference sequence). CDR3 length: 16 residues. Both iRepertoire HTBI primers and Arm-PCR of CDR3 regions were used to build the TCR beta libraries. In TCRdb, the multiplex PCR reads were re-called with MiXCR into one record per CDR3 protein. Among some 400,000 distinct CDR3 sequences listed, around 14% were seen once. The data stem from a study of regulatory T cells in long-lasting Graves disease. These same records also appear under a second study, on T cells in Graves' hyperthyroidism and ophthalmopathy.

This sequence originates from a woman aged 25-40 years with Graves disease. V gene TRBV3-1 combines with J gene TRBJ1-3; TRBD1 matches 9 bases. The sequences come from peripheral blood mononuclear cells (PBMCs), collected at new diagnosis, from a patient treated with antithyroid drugs. The CDR3 DNA sequence: TGTGCCAGCAGCCGTTCACAGGGGGCGAATGGAAACACCATATATTTT. This codes for CASSRSQGANGNTIYF.